A few counts support the clone carrying this TCR beta chain. TCRdb ran MiXCR on the 5' RACE reads and lists one entry per CDR3 protein. The sample has some 57,000 distinct CDR3 sequences, 17% seen once; the top ten hold 2% to 2.5%. The CDR3 is 17 amino acids. Germline loops: CDR1 SGHRS, CDR2 YFSETQ. V lost 1 base to trimming and J lost 0 bases, with 14 bases between them. The sequence derives from a female donor with breast cancer. The sequencing sample was made of naive CD4+ T cells sorted from blood. The subset is: naive CD4+ T cells, CD4+CD45RA+CD25-. The chain employs TRBV5-1 and TRBJ2-1; D is uncertain. The DNA for the CDR3 is TGCGCCAGCAGCTTGAAGCTAGTCGAAGGCTCCTACAATGAGCAGTTCTTC. As protein: CASSLKLVEGSYNEQFF.